The rows below give T cell receptor beta chains drawn from one sample of a study of blood T cell repertoires in COVID-19. The data were produced by immunoSEQ multiplex PCR, yet TCRdb's version contains in-frame clones alone and is incomplete. The sample lists about 320,000 clones, 80% to 90% occurring once. Sequencing input: peripheral blood. These receptors were collected from a man between 18 and 29 years old who had recovered from COVID-19. The CDR3 runs from the conserved cysteine through the conserved F or W. Fields, in order: V gene, J gene, CDR3 protein.

TRBV3-1/TRBV3-2	TRBJ1-2	CASSPGTGGNYPYGYTF
TRBV9	TRBJ1-1	CASSAGDRTNTEAFF
TRBV7-3	TRBJ2-2	CASSLRPGAKPGELFF
TRBV5-8	TRBJ2-2	CASSFDRGLSTGELFF
TRBV19	TRBJ2-3	CASRSYGPEDTQYF
TRBV10-3	TRBJ2-1	CAIGTGLAGGPPNEQFF
TRBV5-1	TRBJ2-2	CASSLGQNTGELFF
TRBV18	TRBJ2-1	CASSPPGGADEQFF
TRBV10-3	TRBJ2-2	CAISAGLAGDLKAGELFF
TRBV3-1/TRBV3-2	TRBJ1-2	CASSLGGAGYGYTF
TRBV18	TRBJ1-6	CASSPSGPGSYSPLHF
TRBV5-4	TRBJ2-1	CASSLLPSSYNEQFF
TRBV5-6	TRBJ2-1	CASSLVGGRNNEQFF
TRBV6-2/TRBV6-3	TRBJ2-5	CASSPGQGAETQYF
TRBV5-1	TRBJ2-1	CASSLQGISYNEQFF
TRBV5-4	TRBJ1-1	CASSLESGHTEAFF
TRBV12-3/TRBV12-4	TRBJ1-2	CASTSDTNYGYTF
TRBV13	TRBJ2-6	CASSEGSSGANVLTF
TRBV9	TRBJ2-7	CASSVSGTSGEQYF
TRBV28	TRBJ2-2	CASSSWGVDTGELFF
TRBV7-8	TRBJ2-2	CASSLTRPGENTGELFF
TRBV9	TRBJ1-1	CASSVEFRGEAFF
TRBV28	TRBJ2-3	CASSLGAAYTDTQYF
TRBV5-1	TRBJ2-1	CASSLNPGGTGGGLYNEQFF
TRBV5-5	TRBJ2-5	CASSLGTGVGETQYF
TRBV19	TRBJ1-5	CASSITRKDQPQHF
TRBV5-1	TRBJ1-2	CASSLELGAFGYTF
TRBV7-9	TRBJ1-2	CASSPGVTYGYTF
TRBV5-4	TRBJ1-2	CASSLGQWSPNYGYTF
TRBV9	TRBJ1-1	CASSDSREQGGQNTEAFF
TRBV18	TRBJ1-2	CASSPPREEGGYTF
TRBV7-9	TRBJ1-1	CASSLSEGRDEAFF
TRBV5-1	TRBJ1-4	CASNPGTTTNEKLFF
TRBV6-2/TRBV6-3	TRBJ2-7	CASSFADGSLSYEQYF
TRBV6-6	TRBJ1-3	CASSLAGGNTIYF
TRBV27	TRBJ1-1	CASSFFGRGNTEAFF
TRBV6-2/TRBV6-3	TRBJ2-7	CASSPWGVNYEQYF
TRBV5-6	TRBJ1-2	CASSLRQFTNYGYTF
TRBV3-1/TRBV3-2	TRBJ2-2	CASSLTGPGELFF
TRBV6-5	TRBJ2-7	CASSYGGGFYEQYF
TRBV6-5	TRBJ2-7	CASSFSNRDEQYF